These 10 T cell receptor beta chains were all obtained from the same sample, sequenced in a study of human T cells and chemical hapten exposure. Described time point: patch test 1, 2 weeks after DPC sensitization. Treatment in this sample: therapeutic diphenylcyclopropenone sensitization with weekly scalp DPC. TCRdb ran MiXCR on the RACE reads and lists one entry per CDR3 protein. The profile shows around 300,000 distinct CDR3 sequences, around 7% of them singletons. The sample here was whole blood, taken in connection with sensitization to the hapten diphenylcyclopropenone (DPC). These receptor sequences come from a woman between 18 and 29 years old with alopecia areata. Some clones in this sample may be carry-over from other donors' samples.

In this sample, this clonotype turned up many times. The V and J genes are TRBV15 and TRBJ2-3, with TRBD2 identical over 9 bases. Germline CDR1 LNHNV, CDR2 YYDKDF (reference sequence). Germline trimming cut 4 bases from V and 4 bases from J; bases unmatched to any gene: 3. The CDR3 covers 14 residues. The CDR3 sequence is CATSNRLAADTQYF. CDR3 nucleotides: TGTGCCACCAGCAATCGACTAGCGGCAGATACGCAGTATTTT.

The chain is built from TRBV19 and TRBJ2-2; D is undetermined. Trimming left V 3 bases short and J 6 bases short, with 5 bases between. CDR1 is LNHDA, CDR2 SQIVND, per germline (reference sequence). The CDR3 sequence is 12 residues long. CDR3 protein: CASSIAAGELFF. The DNA of the CDR3 is TGTGCCAGTAGTATCGCGGCCGGGGAGCTGTTTTTT.

This clonotype was counted between two and nine times. This chain joins TRBV6-2 or TRBV6-3 and TRBJ1-6; the D is unclear. The CDR3 length is 15 residues. Trimming shortened V by 4 bases and J by 3 bases, and 10 bases separated the two germline ends. CDR1 is MNHEY, CDR2 SVGEGT, per germline. CDR3 coding DNA: TGTGCCAGCAGTTCGCAGGTCAGCTATAATTCACCCCTCCACTTT. It yields the protein CASSSQVSYNSPLHF.

J is TRBJ2-7 and V is TRBV20-1; 11 positions match TRBD2. The germline V gene encodes CDR1 DFQATT and CDR2 SNEGSKA (reference sequence). The trim removed 3 bases at V and 2 bases at J, leaving 3 bases unmatched. There are 14 residues in the CDR3. CDR3: CSASLSGGAYEQYF. The CDR3 bases are TGCAGTGCTAGTCTTAGCGGGGGGGCCTACGAGCAGTACTTC.

This clonotype was seen repeatedly, ten times or more. The chain combines TRBV7-3 with TRBJ1-1, with a tentative D call TRBD1 (5 bases). Germline CDR1 reads SGHTA; CDR2 reads FQGTGA. This CDR3 contains 12 residues. The V gene lost 5 bases and the J gene lost 7 bases, with 11 bases spanning the gap. The chain's CDR3 is CASSPRGGEAFF. Written as DNA, the CDR3 is TGTGCCAGCAGCCCGAGGGGAGGTGAAGCTTTCTTT.

The gene calls are TRBV10-3 and TRBJ1-1; the D gene is possibly TRBD1 (5 bases). The germline CDR1 and CDR2 sequences are ENHRY and SYGVKD. The CDR3 loop spans 14 amino acids. V dropped 6 bases and J dropped 5 bases, with 16 bases sitting between them. CDR3 sequence: CAISLGRGMTEAFF. CDR3 in DNA: TGTGCCATCAGCCTAGGAAGGGGTATGACTGAAGCTTTCTTT.

The rearrangement uses TRBV6-1 and TRBJ2-5; D call uncertain. Trimming cost V 2 bases and J 8 bases, with 6 bases left between them. The germline CDR1 and CDR2 sequences are MNHNS and SASEGT. The CDR3 length is 11 residues. In DNA, the CDR3 is TGTGCCAGCAGTGAATTGGATACCCAGTACTTC. Residues: CASSELDTQYF.

The chain recombines TRBV3-1 with TRBJ1-1, with no clear D. CDR1 and CDR2 (germline): LGHDT, YNNKEL (reference sequence). The V gene lost 0 bases and the J gene lost 5 bases, with 13 bases spanning the gap. The CDR3 covers 15 residues. The CDR3, as DNA: TGTGCCAGCAGCCAAGAAAGCGGGCGCAGGACTGAAGCTTTCTTT. Translation: CASSQESGRRTEAFF.

This clonotype was counted a few times. The rearrangement uses TRBV28 and TRBJ1-1, with no clear D. This CDR3 region has 11 residues. Between the trimmed V and J ends, which lost 7 bases and 0 bases, there was a span of 3 bases. CDR1 is MDHEN and CDR2 is SYDVKM in the germline V gene. The CDR3 DNA sequence: TGTGCCAGCACCATGAACACTGAAGCTTTCTTT. This gives the protein CASTMNTEAFF.

The chain joins TRBV5-1 to TRBJ2-2; 8 bases are a match to TRBD1. With V trimmed by 4 bases and J by 5 bases, 7 bases remained unmatched. The CDR3 covers 15 residues. CDR1 SGHRS and CDR2 YFSETQ come from the germline V gene. CDR3 in DNA: TGCGCCAGCAGCCTGGGGACAGGAGCGACCGGGGAGCTGTTTTTT. Translated: CASSLGTGATGELFF. The entire variable domain, with the rest obtained from reference TRBV5-1 and TRBJ2-2, is as follows: KAGVTQTPRYLIKTRGQQVTLSCSPISGHRSVSWYQQTPGQGLQFLFEYFSETQRNKGNFPGRFSGRQFSNSRSEMNVSTLELGDSALYLCASSLGTGATGELFFGEGSRLTVL.